The clone carrying this TCR beta chain showed up just once. The sample is drawn from a study of blood T cell repertoires in COVID-19. Turning to the study itself: Samples of COVID-19 (acute and convalescent) were obtained from the United States, Italy and Spain.

The V gene end was trimmed by 5 bases and the J gene end by 5 bases; junction bases not matched to a gene: 9. Per germline, CDR1 MNHEY and CDR2 SVGEGT. This CDR3 has 15 residues. Assay used: immunoSEQ multiplex PCR; TCRdb lists only in-frame clones, some missing. The data contain some 200,000 clones, around 90% of them singletons. This clonotype originated in a man in his 70s with acute or convalescent COVID-19. Sample: peripheral blood. V is TRBV6-2 or TRBV6-3 and J is TRBJ2-5; 9 bases line up with TRBD1. Written as DNA, the CDR3 is TGTGCCAGCAGTCTCTCCAGACAGGGGGGGGAGACCCAGTACTTC. Translation: CASSLSRQGGETQYF.